Sequencing of this T cell receptor (beta chain) was carried out in a study of T cell repertoires in cytomegalovirus infection. A note on this clonotype: Its antigen is undetermined.

The CDR3 has 16 residues. V gave up 0 bases and J gave up 4 bases, with 15 bases separating them. Germline loops: CDR1 LGHNA, CDR2 YNFKEQ. One entry per CDR3 protein results from TCRdb running MiXCR on the reads. The sample has hundreds of thousands of distinct CDR3 sequences; almost 30% are singletons. V is TRBV4-2 and J is TRBJ1-1; D uncertain. The TCR sequence derives from a human donor in good health (CMV status not recorded). Some clones in this sample may be carry-over from other donors' samples. The specimen comprised cultured PBMCs, sampled from culture after CMV antigen stimulation. As DNA, the CDR3 is TGTGCCAGCAGCCAAGATCCCGATGGACTTGGCACTGAAGCTTTCTTT. Protein sequence: CASSQDPDGLGTEAFF.